Below are 10 T cell receptor beta chains sequenced from a single sample in a study of blood T cell repertoires in COVID-19. The data were produced by immunoSEQ multiplex PCR, yet TCRdb's version contains in-frame clones alone and is incomplete. The repertoire holds approximately 110,000 clones, about 88% seen once, with 7.5% to 9.5% in the top ten. The sequencing input was peripheral blood. Receptors were obtained from a woman in her 70s who had recovered from COVID-19.

The chain links TRBV21-1 to TRBJ1-2; no check of the table's D call, TRBD1, against the DNA was made. TRBV21-1 is described as a pseudogene. The CDR3 runs 16 residues. The CDR3 spells CASSGRFRVLNYGYTF. The CDR3 nucleotides are TGTGCCAGCAGCGGGCGCTTCCGTGTCTTAAACTATGGCTACACCTTC.

This chain uses TRBV7-3 with TRBJ1-1, with 10 positions matching TRBD1. Germline CDR1 and CDR2: SGHTA and FQGTGA. The junction had 13 bases not matched to a gene; V was cut back by 5 bases and J by 1 base. The CDR3 covers 18 residues. The CDR3 DNA reads as TGTGCCAGCAGCCTCATGGTGGGGACAGGGGTAGGGAACACTGAAGCTTTCTTT. Its protein product is CASSLMVGTGVGNTEAFF.

CDR3 sequence (DNA): TGTGCCAGCAGCTCAGAATCCCGGGTCCTAGATCAGCCCCAGCATTTT. Translation gives CASSSESRVLDQPQHF. The gene calls are TRBV7-8 and TRBJ1-5; D uncertain. Trimming removed 4 bases at V and 5 bases at J, with 18 bases between. CDR3 length: 16 amino acids. Germline loops: CDR1 SGHVS, CDR2 FQNEAQ.

The J gene is TRBJ2-7, the V gene TRBV25-1, with a weak D call TRBD1 (5 bases). CDR3 size: 15 residues. Germline V gene lookup returns CDR1 MGHDK and CDR2 SYGVNS. The V end lost 1 base, the J end lost 3 bases, and 13 bases lay between the germline ends. CDR3 sequence: CASSEFNRPIYEQYF. The CDR3, as DNA: TGTGCCAGCAGTGAATTTAACAGGCCGATCTACGAGCAGTACTTC.

The V call is TRBV18, the J call TRBJ2-3; 7 bases line up with TRBD2. The V segment lost 2 bases and the J segment 4 bases; nucleotides outside the gene matches: 9. There are 16 residues in the CDR3. Germline-derived CDR1 and CDR2 are KGHSH and LQKENI. CDR3 sequence: CASSPGLAVVPDTQYF. In nucleotides, the CDR3 is TGTGCCAGCTCACCAGGGCTAGCGGTTGTGCCAGATACGCAGTATTTT. The whole variable domain, remainder taken from reference TRBV18 and TRBJ2-3, is NAGVMQNPRHLVRRRGQEARLRCSPMKGHSHVYWYRQLPEEGLKFMVYLQKENIIDESGMPKERFSAEFPKEGPSILRIQQVVRGDSAAYFCASSPGLAVVPDTQYFGPGTRLTVL.

CDR3 sequence: CASSRTGTGKGTYEQYF. CDR3 DNA: TGTGCCAGCAGTCGTACCGGGACAGGGAAAGGGACCTACGAGCAGTACTTC. The chain has TRBV6-6 and TRBJ2-7, with 9 bases identical to TRBD1. With 5 bases clipped from V and 2 bases from J, the junction kept 13 bases outside the gene matches. Germline lookup yields CDR1 MNHNY and CDR2 SVGAGI (reference sequence). This CDR3 comprises 17 residues.

The V gene is TRBV6-1, the J gene TRBJ1-2, with a weak D call TRBD1 (6 bases). V lost 1 base, J lost 5 bases, and 11 bases lay in between. Germline assignment: CDR1 MNHNS and CDR2 SASEGT. The CDR3 has 14 amino acids. The CDR3 is CASSEGRGGYGYTF. CDR3 bases: TGTGCCAGCAGTGAAGGCAGGGGAGGGTATGGCTACACCTTC.

The chain has TRBV5-6 and TRBJ2-4; D possibly corresponds to TRBD1 (7 bases). CDR1 is SGHDT and CDR2 is YYEEEE in the germline V gene. The V end was cut by 3 bases, the J end by 8 bases, with 12 bases between. CDR3 length equals 13 residues. The CDR3 bases are TGTGCCAGCAGCTCGCAGGGGGAGGACATTCAGTACTTC. Translated, it gives CASSSQGEDIQYF.

The chain links TRBV5-5 to TRBJ2-3, with 8 bases that match TRBD2. Germline V gives CDR1 SGHKS, CDR2 YYEKEE (reference sequence). With V trimmed by 6 bases and J by 1 base, 10 bases remained unmatched. CDR3 length: 16 amino acids. CDR3 sequence: CASTAGLSGGTDTQYF. The CDR3 coding sequence is TGTGCCAGCACCGCCGGACTTAGCGGGGGCACAGATACGCAGTATTTT.

This rearrangement joins TRBV7-9 to TRBJ1-3; maybe TRBD1 (6 bases). This CDR3 contains 14 residues. CDR1 is SEHNR and CDR2 is FQNEAQ in the germline V gene (reference sequence). Trimming cost V 5 bases and J 8 bases, with 16 bases left between them. As DNA, the CDR3 is TGTGCCAGCAGCCCGCCCTCTACAGGGCACACCATATATTTT. Its translation is CASSPPSTGHTIYF.